Given below is one TCR beta chain in context. Its antigen is currently unknown. The use of a sample-barcoded 5' primer and a J-beta primer mix characterized a second PCR of 7 to 11 cycles. TCRdb re-derived calls from the 5' RACE reads in MiXCR, one entry per CDR3 protein. The repertoire holds approximately 600,000 distinct CDR3 sequences, with 58% as singletons. The sample comes from a study of blood T cells in healthy people across ages. The study, taken as a whole, reports: Calculation of diversity from one million T cells yielded estimates considered to be underestimates. While age rose, TCR beta diversity per million T cells dropped in a roughly linear way. Long-lived and aged donors differed, with more naive CD4+ cells and higher diversity in the long-lived. Unknown donor CMV status possibly confounded expanded clonotype changes.

The receptor comes from a man aged 55 to 70 in good health. The sample consisted of blood.

The CDR3: CASSQLGGYEQYF. CDR3 DNA: TGTGCCAGCAGCCAATTAGGCGGATACGAGCAGTACTTC. The V gene is TRBV3-1, the J gene TRBJ2-5, with D hard to call. The end of the DNA is better explained by TRBJ2-7, so the J call may be wrong. Germline CDR1 is LGHDT and CDR2 is YNNKEL (reference sequence). The CDR3 has 13 residues.